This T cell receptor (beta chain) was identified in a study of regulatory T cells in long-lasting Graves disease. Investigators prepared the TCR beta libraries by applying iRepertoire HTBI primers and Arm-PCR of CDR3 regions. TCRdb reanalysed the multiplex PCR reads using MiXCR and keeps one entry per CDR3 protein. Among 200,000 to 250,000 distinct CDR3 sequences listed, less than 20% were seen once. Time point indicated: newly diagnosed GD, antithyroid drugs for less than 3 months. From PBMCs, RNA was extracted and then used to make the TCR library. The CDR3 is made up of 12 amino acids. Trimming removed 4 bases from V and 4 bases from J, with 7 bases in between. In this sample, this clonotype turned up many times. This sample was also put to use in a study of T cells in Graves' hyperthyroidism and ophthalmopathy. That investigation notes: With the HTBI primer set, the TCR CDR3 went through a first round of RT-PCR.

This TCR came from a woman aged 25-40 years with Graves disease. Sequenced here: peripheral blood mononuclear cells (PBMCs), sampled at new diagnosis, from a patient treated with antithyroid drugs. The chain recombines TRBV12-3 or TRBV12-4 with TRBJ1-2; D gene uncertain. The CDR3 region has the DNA TGTGCCAGCAGTTCGGAGGTCTATGGCTACACCTTC. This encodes CASSSEVYGYTF.